This is a list of T cell receptor beta chains from one sample in a study of OX40 agonist ivuxolimab in advanced cancers. Measured with immunoSEQ multiplex PCR; TCRdb has only the in-frame clones, and not every one. The data contain fewer than 75,000 clones, 88% of them singletons. The sequenced sample was CD4+ or CD8+ T cells sorted from blood, obtained in a trial of the OX40 agonist ivuxolimab. These TCRs come from an adult with an advanced solid tumor such as melanoma, head and neck, liver or kidney cancer. The CDR3 runs from the conserved cysteine through the conserved F or W. The D gene is left open where the match is weak. Expanded clones are given a class, and other clones once, few, many or no size at all.

once	TRBJ2-1	-	TRBV11-3	CASSSSQFEQFF	TGTGCCAGCTCCTCAAGTCAATTCGAGCAGTTCTTC
-	TRBJ2-5	-	TRBV5-6	CASSLIQQETQYF	TGTGCCAGCAGCTTAATCCAGCAAGAGACCCAGTACTTC
-	TRBJ2-1	TRBD2	TRBV7-3	CASSRTSGGEEQFF	TGTGCCAGCAGCCGGACTAGCGGGGGAGAGGAGCAGTTCTTC
-	TRBJ2-7	-	TRBV28	CATSNGYREQYF	TGTGCCACCAGCAATGGATACCGCGAGCAGTACTTC
-	TRBJ2-7	TRBD2	TRBV5-8	CASSLRTSGRAILEQYF	TGTGCCAGCAGCTTGCGGACTAGCGGGAGGGCTATCCTCGAGCAGTACTTC
-	TRBJ2-2	-	TRBV6-1	CASSERVLAGELFF	TGTGCCAGCAGTGAACGGGTTTTGGCCGGGGAGCTGTTTTTT
-	TRBJ1-1	-	TRBV18	CASSGRMNTEAFF	TGTGCCAGCTCAGGACGCATGAACACTGAAGCTTTCTTT
-	TRBJ1-3	-	TRBV7-9	CASSLALISAAGNTIYF	TGTGCCAGCAGCTTAGCGCTAATCTCGGCTGCTGGAAACACCATATATTTT
-	TRBJ1-4	-	TRBV27	CASSLSSGFKEKLFF	TGTGCCAGCAGTTTATCGTCGGGGTTTAAGGAAAAACTGTTTTTT
once	TRBJ2-7	TRBD1	TRBV4-2	CASSQEDRLYEQYF	TGTGCCAGCAGCCAGGAGGACAGGCTCTACGAGCAGTACTTC
-	TRBJ1-2	-	TRBV1	CTSSSVGVRKTYGYTF	TGCACCAGCAGTAGCGTGGGTGTGCGAAAGACCTATGGCTACACCTTC
-	TRBJ2-1	-	TRBV27	CASSWAPRIDEQFF	TGTGCCAGCAGTTGGGCCCCTCGAATCGATGAGCAGTTCTTC
-	TRBJ2-7	-	TRBV4-1	CASSAPGAGRYEQYF	TGCGCCAGCAGCGCACCGGGGGCCGGGCGTTACGAGCAGTACTTC
few	TRBJ2-2	-	TRBV18	CASSPPTTTYTGELFF	TGTGCCAGCTCACCACCAACTACGACCTACACCGGGGAGCTGTTTTTT
-	TRBJ1-1	-	TRBV14	CASSQAGELTEAFF	TGTGCCAGCAGCCAAGCGGGGGAACTCACTGAAGCTTTCTTT
-	TRBJ2-5	-	TRBV18	CASSTGYQETQYF	TGTGCCAGCTCAACAGGGTACCAAGAGACCCAGTACTTC
-	TRBJ2-1	-	TRBV4-1	CASSPSDIRAEQFF	TGCGCCAGCAGCCCCAGCGACATTCGAGCTGAGCAGTTCTTC
-	TRBJ2-1	TRBD2	TRBV28	CASSRPTSGRYNEQFF	TGTGCCAGCAGCCGTCCGACTAGCGGAAGGTACAATGAGCAGTTCTTC
-	TRBJ2-3	TRBD1	TRBV28	CASSLGQGRTQYF	TGTGCCAGCAGTCTTGGACAGGGGCGTACGCAGTATTTT
-	TRBJ2-7	TRBD1	TRBV19	CASSRRTGGYEQYF	TGTGCCAGTAGTAGACGGACAGGCGGCTACGAGCAGTACTTC
-	TRBJ1-5	-	TRBV7-9	CASSLGDQPQHF	TGTGCCAGCAGCTTGGGGGATCAGCCCCAGCATTTT
-	TRBJ1-5	-	TRBV19	CASSNTGFGGQPQHF	TGTGCCAGTAGTAATACAGGGTTTGGTGGGCAGCCCCAGCATTTT
-	TRBJ2-2	TRBD2	TRBV6-5	CASTPGGTGELFF	TGTGCCAGCACCCCGGGGGGGACCGGGGAGCTGTTTTTT
-	TRBJ2-3	-	TRBV2	CASSVGRFRSTDTQYF	TGTGCCAGCAGTGTGGGCCGCTTTAGGAGCACAGATACGCAGTATTTT
-	TRBJ1-2	-	TRBV11-1	CASSPRDRFNYGYTF	TGTGCCAGCAGCCCTAGAGACAGGTTTAACTATGGCTACACCTTC
-	TRBJ1-4	-	TRBV5-6	CASSYGTEKLFF	TGTGCCAGCAGTTACGGGACAGAAAAACTGTTTTTT
-	TRBJ1-1	-	TRBV18	CASFRVGGTEAFF	TGTGCCAGCTTCAGGGTGGGTGGCACTGAAGCTTTCTTT
-	TRBJ2-1	TRBD2	TRBV7-9	CASRSLAGWDEQFF	TGTGCCAGCAGGTCGCTAGCGGGATGGGATGAGCAGTTCTTC
-	TRBJ2-6	-	TRBV5-4	CASSLGRRTGANVLTF	TGTGCCAGCAGCTTAGGGAGGAGGACTGGGGCCAACGTCCTGACTTTC
-	TRBJ1-2	-	TRBV2	CASSENGAALSVYGYTF	TGTGCCAGCAGTGAAAATGGGGCAGCTCTCTCGGTCTATGGCTACACCTTC
-	TRBJ2-1	-	TRBV4-1	CASSQEGGRQYNEQFF	TGCGCCAGCAGCCAAGAGGGGGGCAGACAATACAATGAGCAGTTCTTC
-	TRBJ1-3	TRBD1	TRBV30	CAWSPGTGVGNTIYF	TGTGCCTGGAGTCCCGGGACAGGGGTGGGAAACACCATATATTTT
few	TRBJ2-7	TRBD1	TRBV19	CASSIQDRVAGEQYF	TGTGCCAGTAGTATCCAGGACAGGGTGGCCGGCGAGCAGTACTTC
-	TRBJ2-7	-	TRBV5-1	CASSPGADSLSYEQYF	TGCGCCAGCAGCCCGGGAGCGGACAGCCTTTCCTACGAGCAGTACTTC
-	TRBJ2-2	-	TRBV5-1	CASSLEPATNTGELFF	TGCGCCAGCAGCTTGGAACCCGCCACGAACACCGGGGAGCTGTTTTTT
-	TRBJ2-7	TRBD1	TRBV2	CASSRDSRDEQYF	TGTGCCAGCAGCAGGGACAGTCGCGACGAGCAGTACTTC
-	TRBJ2-5	-	TRBV5-4	CASSSPVGAGQETQYF	TGTGCCAGCAGCTCCCCCGTGGGGGCAGGGCAAGAGACCCAGTACTTC
-	TRBJ1-1	TRBD1	TRBV7-9	CASSLGTGGDEAFF	TGTGCCAGCAGCTTAGGGACAGGGGGGGATGAAGCTTTCTTT
-	TRBJ2-7	-	TRBV10-3	CAIMEEVEQYF	TGTGCCATCATGGAGGAAGTCGAGCAGTACTTC
-	TRBJ1-2	-	TRBV11-2	CASSLRITVRGYTF	TGTGCCAGCAGCTTGCGCATCACAGTGCGGGGCTACACCTTC
-	TRBJ2-5	TRBD1	TRBV30	CAWNPRTTGIQETQYF	TGTGCCTGGAATCCCCGCACGACAGGGATCCAAGAGACCCAGTACTTC
-	TRBJ2-3	-	TRBV6-1	CASSEEAGTDTQYF	TGTGCCAGCAGTGAAGAGGCAGGCACAGATACGCAGTATTTT